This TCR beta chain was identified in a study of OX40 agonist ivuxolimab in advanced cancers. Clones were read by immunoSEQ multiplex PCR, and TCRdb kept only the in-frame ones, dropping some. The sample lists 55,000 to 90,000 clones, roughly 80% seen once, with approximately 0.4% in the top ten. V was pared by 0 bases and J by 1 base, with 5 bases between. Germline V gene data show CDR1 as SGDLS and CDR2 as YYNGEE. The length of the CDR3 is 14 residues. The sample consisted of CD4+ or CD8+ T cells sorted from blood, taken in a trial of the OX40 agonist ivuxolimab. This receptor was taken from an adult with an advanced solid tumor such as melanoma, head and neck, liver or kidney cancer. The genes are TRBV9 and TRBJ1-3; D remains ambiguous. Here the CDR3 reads CASSVGASGNTIYF. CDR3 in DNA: TGTGCCAGCAGCGTAGGGGCTTCTGGAAACACCATATATTTT.